Detailed here is one T cell receptor beta chain. Its specificity is unknown. The data belong to a study of T cell responses to AZD1222 COVID-19 vaccine. Study-level points and caveats: Females made up more of the donors, who were largely white British, and clonal diversity may have come out too low.

Sequencing used immunoSEQ multiplex PCR; TCRdb keeps in-frame clones, though not all of them. The data hold 78,000 or so clones, with about 91% observed a single time. This TCR came from an adult in good health. This specimen was peripheral blood, taken on day 0 of AZD1222 vaccination.

The CDR3 coding sequence is TGTGCCAGCAAGACCGAAGAGACCCAGTACTTC. It codes for CASKTEETQYF. The genes are TRBV2 and TRBJ2-5; no definite D call. Looked up from germline, CDR1 is SNHLY and CDR2 is FYNNEI. V lost 7 bases to trimming and J lost 3 bases, with 6 bases between them. The CDR3 totals 11 residues.